The subject of this entry is one T cell receptor (beta chain). Its antigen is still unknown. The source of the sample is a study of cytomegalovirus exposure and HLA in healthy donors. Study-level points and caveats: There were 150 to 200 TCR beta chains listed as cytomegalovirus-associated. In a later analysis, most CMV-associated TCR beta chains appeared HLA-restricted. Confirmation was obtained in vitro that three CMV-associated chains are specific for CMV antigens.

Unmatched junction bases numbered 15, after V lost 6 bases and J lost 6 bases. Germline-derived CDR1 and CDR2 are MDHEN and SYDVKM. This CDR3 is built from 17 residues. The primer mix had 60 Vbeta and 13 Jbeta primers. The method was immunoSEQ multiplex PCR; TCRdb's version includes in-frame clones alone and lacks a portion of them. The sample holds about 82,000 clones; 85% to 90% are singletons and the top ten take roughly 2.3%. This TCR was recovered from a man between 18 and 29 years old in good health and CMV-seronegative. V and J are TRBV28 and TRBJ2-1; 9 bases are a match to TRBD2. The sequenced material came from PBMCs. The CDR3 nucleotides read TGTGCCAGCAGAATGGCTAGCGGGGATGAAAGTTCCAATGAGCAGTTCTTC. Its protein is CASRMASGDESSNEQFF.